The clone carrying this T cell receptor beta chain was seen only once. Patients eligible had advanced solid tumors without tumor-infiltrating lymphocytes. This sample is part of a study of low-dose radiotherapy and immunotherapy resistance in tumors. Study in general: For Cohort 1, fractions of 0.5 Gy were given every 2 weeks, reaching 6.5 Gy overall.

TRAV- and TRBV-specific primers primed first-strand cDNA, covering alpha and beta chains. TCRs were put through 15 to 25 PCR cycles of amplification with Phusion. A constant-region primer and the V-primer adapter served as the primer pair. The authors amplified isolated mRNA by in vitro transcription. TCRdb re-called the reads through MiXCR, storing one row per CDR3 protein. The data hold about 7,300 distinct CDR3 sequences, with more than 65% observed a single time. The CDR3 totals 14 residues. Germline lookup yields CDR1 SGHVS and CDR2 FQNEAQ. V gave up 1 base and J gave up 5 bases, with 10 bases separating them.

The source is a human donor with advanced metastatic prostate, ovarian, gallbladder or colorectal cancer (not recorded which). This table probably holds off-target reads from a library built for another chain. The V call is TRBV7-8, the J call TRBJ2-3; possibly TRBD1 or TRBD2 for D (5 bases each). In DNA, the CDR3 is TGTGCCAGCAGCTTAGGGAGTGGGGGAGATACGCAGTATTTT. It translates to CASSLGSGGDTQYF.